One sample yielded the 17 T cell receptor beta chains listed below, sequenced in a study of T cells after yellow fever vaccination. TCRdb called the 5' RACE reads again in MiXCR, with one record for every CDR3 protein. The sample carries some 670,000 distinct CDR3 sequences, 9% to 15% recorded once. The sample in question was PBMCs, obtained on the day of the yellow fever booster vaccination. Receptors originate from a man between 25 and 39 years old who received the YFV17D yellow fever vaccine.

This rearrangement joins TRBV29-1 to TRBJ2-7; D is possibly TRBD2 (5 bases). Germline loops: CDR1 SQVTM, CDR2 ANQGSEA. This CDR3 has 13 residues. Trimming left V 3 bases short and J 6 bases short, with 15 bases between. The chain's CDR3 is CSVDLLAGSEQYF. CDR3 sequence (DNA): TGCAGCGTTGATTTGCTAGCAGGCTCCGAGCAGTACTTC.

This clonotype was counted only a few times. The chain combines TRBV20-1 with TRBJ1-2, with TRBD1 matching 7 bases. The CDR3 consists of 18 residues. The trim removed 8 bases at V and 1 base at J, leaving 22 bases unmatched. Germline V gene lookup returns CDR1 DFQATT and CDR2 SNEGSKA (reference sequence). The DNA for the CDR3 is TGCAGTCCCGATCAGGGGGGGCAGGCCGCACAGTTTAACTATGGCTACACCTTC. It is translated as CSPDQGGQAAQFNYGYTF.

The CDR3 DNA sequence: TGCAGTGCCGGGCGTACCGGGGAGCTGTTTTTT. Encoded protein: CSAGRTGELFF. The chain recombines TRBV20-1 with TRBJ2-2; no definite D call. CDR3 length: 11 amino acids. The ends were cut back, 6 bases at V and 5 bases at J, with 7 bases in the middle. Germline values: CDR1 DFQATT, CDR2 SNEGSKA (reference sequence).

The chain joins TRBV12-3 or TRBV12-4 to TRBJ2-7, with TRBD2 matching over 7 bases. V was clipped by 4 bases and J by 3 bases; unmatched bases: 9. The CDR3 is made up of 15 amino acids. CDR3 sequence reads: CASSSFTSDIYEQYF. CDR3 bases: TGTGCCAGCAGTTCCTTCACTAGCGATATCTACGAGCAGTACTTC.

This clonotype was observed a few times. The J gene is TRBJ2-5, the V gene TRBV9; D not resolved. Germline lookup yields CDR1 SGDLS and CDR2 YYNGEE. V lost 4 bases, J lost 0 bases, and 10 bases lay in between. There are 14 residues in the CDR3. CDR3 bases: TGTGCCAGCAGCACCGACACGGACCAAGAGACCCAGTACTTC. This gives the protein CASSTDTDQETQYF.

The CDR3 region is CASSLGALREPVEETQYF. DNA of the CDR3: TGCGCCAGCAGCTTGGGCGCCCTCCGGGAGCCGGTGGAAGAGACCCAGTACTTC. The chain couples TRBV5-1 to TRBJ2-5, with D perhaps TRBD2 (6 bases). The V end lost 0 bases, the J end lost 3 bases, and 21 bases lay between the germline ends. Germline lookup yields CDR1 SGHRS and CDR2 YFSETQ. This CDR3 has 18 residues.

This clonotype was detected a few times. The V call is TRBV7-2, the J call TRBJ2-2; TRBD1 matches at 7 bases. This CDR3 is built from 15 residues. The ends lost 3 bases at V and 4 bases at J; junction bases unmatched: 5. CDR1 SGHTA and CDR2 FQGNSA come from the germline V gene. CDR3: CASSFATGFTGELFF. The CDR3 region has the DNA TGTGCCAGCAGCTTCGCGACAGGGTTCACCGGGGAGCTGTTTTTT.

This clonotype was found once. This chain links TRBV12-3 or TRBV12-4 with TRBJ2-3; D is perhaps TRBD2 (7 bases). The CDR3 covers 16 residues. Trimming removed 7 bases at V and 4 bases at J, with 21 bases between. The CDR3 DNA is TGTGCCAGCATAAGGGAGGGGGTCGGGTCTGCAGATACGCAGTATTTT. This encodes CASIREGVGSADTQYF.

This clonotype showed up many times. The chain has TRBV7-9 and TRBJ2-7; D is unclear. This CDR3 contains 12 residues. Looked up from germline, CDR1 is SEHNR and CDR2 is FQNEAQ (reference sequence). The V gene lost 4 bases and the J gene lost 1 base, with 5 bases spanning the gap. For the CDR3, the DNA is TGTGCCAGCAGCTCCCTATCCTACGAGCAGTACTTC. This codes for CASSSLSYEQYF.

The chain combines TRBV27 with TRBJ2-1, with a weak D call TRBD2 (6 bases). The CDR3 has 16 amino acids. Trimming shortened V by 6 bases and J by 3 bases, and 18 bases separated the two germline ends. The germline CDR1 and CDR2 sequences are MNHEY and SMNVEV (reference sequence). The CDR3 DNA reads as TGTGCCAGCAGCTACGACTTCGCCGGGAGCTACAATGAGCAGTTCTTC. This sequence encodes CASSYDFAGSYNEQFF.

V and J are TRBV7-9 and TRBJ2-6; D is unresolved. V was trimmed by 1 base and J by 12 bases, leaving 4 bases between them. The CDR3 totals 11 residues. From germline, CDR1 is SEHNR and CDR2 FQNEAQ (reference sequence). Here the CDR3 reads CASSLGLVLTF. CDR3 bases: TGTGCCAGCAGCTTAGGCCTCGTCCTGACTTTC. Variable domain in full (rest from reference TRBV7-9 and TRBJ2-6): DTGVSQNPRHKITKRGQNVTFRCDPISEHNRLYWYRQTLGQGPEFLTYFQNEAQLEKSRLLSDRFSAERPKGSFSTLEIQRTEQGDSAMYLCASSLGLVLTFGAGSRLTVL.

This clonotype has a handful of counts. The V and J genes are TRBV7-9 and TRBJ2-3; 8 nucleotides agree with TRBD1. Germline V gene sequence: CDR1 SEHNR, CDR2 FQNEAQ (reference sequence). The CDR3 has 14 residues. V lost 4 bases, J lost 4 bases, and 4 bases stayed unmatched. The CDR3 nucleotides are TGTGCCAGCAGCTCGGACAGGGAGTCAGATACGCAGTATTTT. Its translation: CASSSDRESDTQYF.

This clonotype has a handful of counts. The CDR3 DNA reads TGTGCCAGCAGTGAGCCGGGACTGCCAGATACGCAGTATTTT. Its translation is CASSEPGLPDTQYF. V and J are TRBV28 and TRBJ2-3; D is possibly TRBD2 (6 bases). The V and J ends lost 5 bases and 4 bases respectively, with 13 bases between them. CDR1 and CDR2 (germline): MDHEN, SYDVKM. CDR3 length: 14 residues. Filled out from reference TRBV28 and TRBJ2-3, the complete variable domain reads DVKVTQSSRYLVKRTGEKVFLECVQDMDHENMFWYRQDPGLGLRLIYFSYDVKMKEKGDIPEGYSVSREKKERFSLILESASTNQTSMYLCASSEPGLPDTQYFGPGTRLTVL.

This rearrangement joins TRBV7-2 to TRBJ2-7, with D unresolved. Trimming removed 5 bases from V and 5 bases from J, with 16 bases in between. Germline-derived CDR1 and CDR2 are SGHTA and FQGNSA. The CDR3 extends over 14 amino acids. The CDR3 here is CASSRSGTVHEQYF. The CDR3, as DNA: TGTGCCAGCAGCCGAAGTGGCACGGTCCACGAGCAGTACTTC.

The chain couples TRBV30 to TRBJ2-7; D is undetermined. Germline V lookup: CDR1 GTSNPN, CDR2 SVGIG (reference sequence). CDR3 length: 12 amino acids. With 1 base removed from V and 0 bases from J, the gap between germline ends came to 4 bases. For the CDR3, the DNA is TGTGCCTGGAGTGAGAGCTCCTACGAGCAGTACTTC. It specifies CAWSESSYEQYF.

This CDR3 is CASSPRDPREAFF. The CDR3 nucleotides read TGTGCCAGCAGCCCCAGGGATCCCCGTGAAGCTTTCTTT. J is TRBJ1-1 and V is TRBV27; possibly TRBD1 for D (5 bases). CDR1 is MNHEY, CDR2 SMNVEV, per germline (reference sequence). The CDR3 length is 13 residues. V was shortened by 6 bases and J by 7 bases, with 15 bases between the two germline ends.

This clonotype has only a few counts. The chain's CDR3 is CARRSGGRNPEQYF. In nucleotides, the CDR3 is TGTGCCAGGAGGTCCGGCGGGAGGAATCCCGAGCAGTACTTC. The chain has TRBV27 and TRBJ2-7; 8 bases map to TRBD2. V lost 9 bases and J lost 6; bases outside the gene matches: 13. The CDR3 contains 14 residues. CDR1 MNHEY and CDR2 SMNVEV come from the germline V gene (reference sequence).